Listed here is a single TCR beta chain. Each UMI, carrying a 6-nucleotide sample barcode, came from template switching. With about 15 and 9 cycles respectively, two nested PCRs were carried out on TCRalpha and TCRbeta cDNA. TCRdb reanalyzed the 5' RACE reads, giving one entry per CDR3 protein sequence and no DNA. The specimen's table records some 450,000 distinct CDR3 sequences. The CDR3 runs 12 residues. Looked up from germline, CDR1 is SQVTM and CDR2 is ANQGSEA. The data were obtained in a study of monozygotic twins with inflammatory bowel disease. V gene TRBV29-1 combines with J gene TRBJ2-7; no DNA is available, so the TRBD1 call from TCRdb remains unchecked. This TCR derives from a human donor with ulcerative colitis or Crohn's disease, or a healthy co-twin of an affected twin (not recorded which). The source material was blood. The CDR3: CSVETGDREQYF.